This entry features one T cell receptor beta chain sequence. What it binds is not known. The sample belongs to a study of shared clonotypes between healthy human individuals. Whole-study context: Three plates each covered CD4 naive and memory; CD8 naive two, CD8 memory one.

Donation came from healthy HIV-negative adults that had no recent acute infections or vaccinations. Clones were read by immunoSEQ multiplex PCR, and TCRdb kept only the in-frame ones, dropping some. The sample includes 1,500,000 or so clones, 98% to 99% seen only once; the top ten take roughly 0.36%. Study results and limitations: Inspection by rarefaction showed sorted-subset sequencing to be incomplete despite large depth. Sharing across four donors was highest in naive CD4 (roughly 5%) and lowest in memory CD8 (roughly 0.4%).

The germline V and J ends were trimmed by 0 bases and 12 bases, with 13 bases remaining between them. The CDR3 extends over 13 amino acids. The V gene's germline CDR1 is SGHRS and CDR2 YFSETQ. The clonotype originates from a young man in good health. The genes are TRBV5-1 and TRBJ2-1; D perhaps matches TRBD2 (6 bases). The sequenced sample consisted of naive CD4+ T cells sorted from blood. As to subset: CD45RA+ positively selected. In DNA form, the CDR3 reads TGCGCCAGCAGCTTGGGTGGTTTGGGAGGGCAGTTCTTC. It specifies CASSLGGLGGQFF.